The source of this T cell receptor beta chain is a study of blood T cell repertoires in COVID-19. With V trimmed by 2 bases and J by 2 bases, 3 bases remained unmatched. CDR3 length: 15 amino acids. Germline values: CDR1 SNHLY, CDR2 FYNNEI. The authors' processing: Reference gene primer amplification yielded estimated nucleated cell counts. The table came from immunoSEQ multiplex PCR; TCRdb's copy has only in-frame clones and leaves some out. V, J and clone size derive from that table, while D and trimming were established from the DNA sequence. The sample records more than 40,000 clones, 80% to 90% being singletons.

The receptor comes from a human donor in a cohort sampled during active COVID-19. The donor label of this sample is uncertain. The chain recombines TRBV2 with TRBJ1-5, with TRBD1 matching over 7 bases. Sequences were obtained from peripheral blood. The CDR3 DNA sequence: TGTGCCAGCAGTGAATCTGGACAGGGCAATCAGCCCCAGCATTTT. Its protein product is CASSESGQGNQPQHF.